This TCR beta chain was observed in a study of regulatory T cells in long-lasting Graves disease. Whole-study findings and limits: For persistent Graves' patients, TCR diversity was lower than for newly diagnosed ones. New patients shared 950 to 1,000 public clonotypes, fewer than the roughly 2,600 shared by persistent patients.

The time point denotes: newly diagnosed GD, antithyroid drugs for less than 3 months. PBMC RNA was the source of the TCR library. To note about this clonotype: Its target is not known.

The CDR3 runs 12 residues. The germline V gene encodes CDR1 MGHRA and CDR2 YSYEKL. Trimming took off 0 bases at V and 6 bases at J, with 6 bases between the two ends. The TCR beta library used iRepertoire HTBI primers with Arm-PCR amplification of CDR3. In TCRdb, the multiplex PCR reads were re-called with MiXCR into one record per CDR3 protein. This sample has a few hundred thousand distinct CDR3 sequences, with roughly 12% found just once. The data also belong to a second study, concerning T cells in Graves' hyperthyroidism and ophthalmopathy. This second study says: Uncontrolled infection, other autoimmune disease, pregnancy or lactation disqualified patients from enrolment. HTBI primers were the set used in a first-round RT-PCR of the TCR CDR3.

The source of this sequence is a man aged 25-40 years with Graves disease. This specimen was peripheral blood mononuclear cells (PBMCs), taken at new diagnosis, from a patient treated with antithyroid drugs. The rearrangement uses TRBV4-1 and TRBJ2-7; D is uncertain. The CDR3 reads CASSQEDREQYF. As DNA, the CDR3 is TGCGCCAGCAGCCAAGAAGACCGCGAGCAGTACTTC.